This entry lists 8 T cell receptor beta chains sequenced from one sample in a study of CD4+ T cells in melanoma. Only in-frame clones appear in the TCRdb table, and some are missing; sequencing was by immunoSEQ multiplex PCR. Of some 110,000 clones listed, about nine tenths are singletons. Sequencing was done on a sample of peripheral blood. The receptors shown here come from a human donor with melanoma.

This CDR3 is CASSLAGTGELFF. The DNA of the CDR3 is TGTGCCAGCAGCTTAGCGGGGACCGGGGAGCTGTTTTTT. The chain is built from TRBV7-9 and TRBJ2-2; D ambiguous. The CDR3 extends over 13 amino acids. V shed 0 bases and J shed 5 bases, with 4 bases lying between them. CDR1 and CDR2 (germline): SEHNR, FQNEAQ (reference sequence).

The chain combines TRBV4-3 with TRBJ1-2; no definite D call. The CDR3 covers 12 residues. Per the germline V gene, CDR1 is LGHNA and CDR2 is YSLEER. Trimming cost V 3 bases and J 3 bases, with 5 bases left between them. In DNA, the CDR3 is TGCGCCAGCAGCCACCGTGACTATGGCTACACCTTC. Translating it yields CASSHRDYGYTF.

The chain joins TRBV29-1 to TRBJ1-2, with 12 bases matching TRBD1. This CDR3 is 15 amino acids long. Trimming removed 2 bases from V and 7 bases from J; junction bases left unmatched: 8. The germline V gene encodes CDR1 SQVTM and CDR2 ANQGSEA. The DNA of the CDR3 is TGCAGCGTTGAAAGGGCCGGGACAGGGGGCTCTGGCTACACCTTC. It codes for CSVERAGTGGSGYTF.

J is TRBJ2-3 and V is TRBV7-2; 11 positions agree with TRBD2. This CDR3 contains 14 residues. The J segment lost 6 bases and the V segment lost 5 bases, leaving 4 bases of the junction unmatched. Looked up from germline, CDR1 is SGHTA and CDR2 is FQGNSA. CDR3 coding DNA: TGTGCCAGCAGCCTTAGCGGGAGGGGTGATACGCAGTATTTT. Translation gives CASSLSGRGDTQYF.

The rearrangement uses TRBV4-1 and TRBJ2-7; possibly TRBD1 or TRBD2 for D (6 bases each). Germline V gene lookup returns CDR1 MGHRA and CDR2 YSYEKL. There are 15 residues in the CDR3. The V end lost 6 bases, the J end lost 3 bases, and 18 bases lay between the germline ends. The CDR3 coding sequence is TGCGCCAGCAGTCGATCAGCGGGCAGGGGCTACGAGCAGTACTTC. Its protein is CASSRSAGRGYEQYF.

V usage is TRBV4-3 and J usage is TRBJ2-7, with 8 bases fitting TRBD2. CDR1 LGHNA and CDR2 YSLEER come from the germline V gene. V dropped 3 bases and J dropped 2; count of bases not matched to a gene: 12. The CDR3 spans 17 residues. The CDR3 DNA is TGCGCCAGCAGCCAGGAGCTACCGGGACTAGGGGCCTACGAGCAGTACTTC. This sequence encodes CASSQELPGLGAYEQYF.

The CDR3 region is CASSQGRDRGLREREGKYEQYF. The DNA of the CDR3 is TGTGCCAGCAGCCAAGGTAGGGACAGGGGCCTCCGGGAGCGGGAGGGCAAGTACGAGCAGTACTTC. The chain combines TRBV14 with TRBJ2-7, with D perhaps given as TRBD1 or TRBD2 (10 bases each). The ends were cut back, 1 base at V and 4 bases at J, with 35 bases in the middle. CDR3 length: 22 amino acids. Germline V gene lookup returns CDR1 SGHDN and CDR2 FVKESK.

The chain combines TRBV5-1 with TRBJ1-2, with TRBD1 matching over 8 bases. The ends lost 0 bases at V and 5 bases at J; junction bases unmatched: 3. From germline, CDR1 is SGHRS and CDR2 YFSETQ. The CDR3 has 14 amino acids. DNA for the CDR3: TGCGCCAGCAGCTTGGGGGACAGGCTATATGGCTACACCTTC. This gives the protein CASSLGDRLYGYTF.